This TCR beta chain was observed in a study of blood T cells in healthy people across ages. The CDR3 contains 13 residues. V was shortened by 3 bases and J by 9 bases, with 12 bases between the two germline ends. A J-beta primer mix and a sample-barcoded 5' primer were used in a second PCR of about 6 to 12 cycles. TCRdb re-derived calls from the 5' RACE reads in MiXCR, one entry per CDR3 protein. The sample has over 700,000 distinct CDR3 sequences, roughly 53% seen once; the top ten hold 40% to 50%. The sequenced sample was blood. The chain has TRBV12-3 or TRBV12-4 and TRBJ2-1; D call uncertain. This TCR derives from an elderly man in good health. The CDR3 coding sequence is TGTGCCAGCAGTTTGTCCCCCAAGGGTGAGCAGTTCTTC. Translation: CASSLSPKGEQFF.